These 4 T cell receptor beta chains were sequenced from one sample in a study of Ad26.COV2.S vaccination and SARS-CoV-2 variants. The treatment here: 15 to 20 received Ad26.COV2.S at low or high dose, single or two shots; 5 received placebo; per-sample allocation not given. Each sample was drawn 63 days after the first injection (of vaccine or placebo). Method: immunoSEQ multiplex PCR; TCRdb's copy keeps in-frame clones and lacks some. The sample lists 350,000 to 450,000 clones; around 89% were seen once. The material was peripheral blood, obtained in a trial of Ad26.COV2.S vaccine versus placebo. The source of these receptors is a person between 18 and 59 years old who received the Ad26.COV2.S COVID-19 vaccine or a placebo.

The chain carries TRBV6-1 and TRBJ1-2, with 8 bases aligning to TRBD1. After removal of 3 bases from V and 2 bases from J, the junction contained 5 bases not matched to a gene. Germline CDR1 MNHNS, CDR2 SASEGT. The CDR3 sequence is 15 residues long. CDR3 nucleotides: TGTGCCAGCAGTGACCCAGGGGGCGCGAACTATGGCTACACCTTC. Its translation: CASSDPGGANYGYTF.

The chain couples TRBV9 to TRBJ2-1; weak D call: TRBD2 (6 bases). Looked up from germline, CDR1 is SGDLS and CDR2 is YYNGEE. The CDR3 loop spans 17 amino acids. Trimming left V 4 bases short and J 4 bases short, with 21 bases between. The CDR3 DNA follows: TGTGCCAGCAGCTATACTAGCTCCCGTGCTTTGTACAATGAGCAGTTCTTC. Encoded protein: CASSYTSSRALYNEQFF. Using reference TRBV9 and TRBJ2-1 for the parts outside the CDR3, the full variable domain is DSGVTQTPKHLITATGQRVTLRCSPRSGDLSVYWYQQSLDQGLQFLIQYYNGEERAKGNILERFSAQQFPDLHSELNLSSLELGDSALYFCASSYTSSRALYNEQFFGPGTRLTVL.

In DNA form, the CDR3 reads TGTGCCAGCAGCTTCGCCAGCCGAGAGACCCAGTACTTC. Translation gives CASSFASRETQYF. V is TRBV5-4 and J is TRBJ2-5; the D is unclear. In germline, CDR1 is SGHNT, CDR2 YYREEE (reference sequence). V shed 2 bases and J shed 4 bases, with 9 bases lying between them. The CDR3 totals 13 residues.

The V gene is TRBV7-2, the J gene TRBJ2-1; unclear D gene. CDR1 and CDR2 (germline): SGHTA, FQGNSA. V was cut by 1 base and J by 9 bases, with 10 bases left in between. The CDR3 is 13 amino acids. The CDR3 here is CASSLVRLGEQFF. The DNA for the CDR3 is TGTGCCAGCAGCTTAGTCCGGCTAGGTGAGCAGTTCTTC.